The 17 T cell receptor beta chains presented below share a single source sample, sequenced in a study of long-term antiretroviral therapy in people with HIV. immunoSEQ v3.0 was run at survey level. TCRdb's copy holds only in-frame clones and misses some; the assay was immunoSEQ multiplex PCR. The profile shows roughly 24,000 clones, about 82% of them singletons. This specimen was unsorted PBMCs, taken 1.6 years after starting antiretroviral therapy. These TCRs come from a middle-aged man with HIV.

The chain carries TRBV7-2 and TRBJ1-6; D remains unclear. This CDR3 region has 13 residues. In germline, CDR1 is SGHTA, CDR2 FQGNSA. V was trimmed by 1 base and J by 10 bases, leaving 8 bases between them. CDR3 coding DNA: TGTGCCAGCAGCTTAGTTTACCCCTCACCCCTCCACTTT. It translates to CASSLVYPSPLHF.

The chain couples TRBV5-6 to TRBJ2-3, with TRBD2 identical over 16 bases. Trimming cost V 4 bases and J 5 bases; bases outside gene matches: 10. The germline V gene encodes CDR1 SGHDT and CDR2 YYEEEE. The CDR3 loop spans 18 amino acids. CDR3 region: CASSLGTSGRALRDTQYF. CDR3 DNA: TGTGCCAGCAGCCTGGGGACTAGCGGGAGGGCCCTGAGAGATACGCAGTATTTT.

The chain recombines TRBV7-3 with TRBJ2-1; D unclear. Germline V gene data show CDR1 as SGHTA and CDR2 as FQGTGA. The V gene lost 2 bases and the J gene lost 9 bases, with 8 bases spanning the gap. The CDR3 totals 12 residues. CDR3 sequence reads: CASSLPGGEQFF. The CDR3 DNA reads TGTGCCAGCAGCTTACCAGGCGGTGAGCAGTTCTTC.

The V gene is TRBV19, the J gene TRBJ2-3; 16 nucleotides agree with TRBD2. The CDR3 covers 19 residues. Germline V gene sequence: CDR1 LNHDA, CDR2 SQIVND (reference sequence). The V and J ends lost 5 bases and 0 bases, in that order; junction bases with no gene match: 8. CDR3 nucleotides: TGTGCCAGTAGTCCGGGACTAGCGGGAGGGTTTGCTAGCACAGATACGCAGTATTTT. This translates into CASSPGLAGGFASTDTQYF.

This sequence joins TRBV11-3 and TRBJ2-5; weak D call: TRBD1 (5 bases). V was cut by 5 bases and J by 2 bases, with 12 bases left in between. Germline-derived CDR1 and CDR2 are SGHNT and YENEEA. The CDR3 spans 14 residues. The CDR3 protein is CASSPDTGQETQYF. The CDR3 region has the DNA TGTGCCAGCAGCCCGGACACCGGACAAGAGACCCAGTACTTC.

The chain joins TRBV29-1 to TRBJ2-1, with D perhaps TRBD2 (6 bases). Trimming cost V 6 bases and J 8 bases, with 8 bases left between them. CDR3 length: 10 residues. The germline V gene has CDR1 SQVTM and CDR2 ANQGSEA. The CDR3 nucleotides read TGCAGCGTCTGGAGGGATGAGCAGTTCTTC. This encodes CSVWRDEQFF.

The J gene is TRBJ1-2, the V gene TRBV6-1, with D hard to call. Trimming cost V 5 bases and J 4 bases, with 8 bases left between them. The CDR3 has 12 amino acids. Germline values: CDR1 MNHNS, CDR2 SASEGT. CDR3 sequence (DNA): TGTGCCAGCAGTCCAGAAGGCTATGGCTACACCTTC. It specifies CASSPEGYGYTF.

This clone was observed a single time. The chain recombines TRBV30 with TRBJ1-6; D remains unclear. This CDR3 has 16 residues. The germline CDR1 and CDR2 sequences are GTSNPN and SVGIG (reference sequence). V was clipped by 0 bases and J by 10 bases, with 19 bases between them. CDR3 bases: TGTGCCTGGAGTGTTTATGATTTGGGCAGTGGATCACCCCTCCACTTT. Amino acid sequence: CAWSVYDLGSGSPLHF.

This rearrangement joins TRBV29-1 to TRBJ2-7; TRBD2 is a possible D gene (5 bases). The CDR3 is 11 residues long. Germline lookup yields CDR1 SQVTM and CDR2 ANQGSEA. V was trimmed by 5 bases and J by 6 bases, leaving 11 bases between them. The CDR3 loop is CSVMEVGEQYF. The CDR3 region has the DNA TGCAGCGTTATGGAGGTTGGCGAGCAGTACTTC.

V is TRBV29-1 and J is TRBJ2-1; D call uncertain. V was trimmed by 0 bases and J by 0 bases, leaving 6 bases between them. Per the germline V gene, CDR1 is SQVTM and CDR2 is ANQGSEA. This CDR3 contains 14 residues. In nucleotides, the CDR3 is TGCAGCGTTGAAGACAGTAGCTCCTACAATGAGCAGTTCTTC. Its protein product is CSVEDSSSYNEQFF.

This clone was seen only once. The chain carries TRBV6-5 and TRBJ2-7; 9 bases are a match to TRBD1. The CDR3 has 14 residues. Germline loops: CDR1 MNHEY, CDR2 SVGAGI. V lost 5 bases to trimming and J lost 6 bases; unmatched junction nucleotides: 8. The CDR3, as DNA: TGTGCCAGCAGTCCGGGGACAGGGAAAATCGAGCAGTACTTC. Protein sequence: CASSPGTGKIEQYF.

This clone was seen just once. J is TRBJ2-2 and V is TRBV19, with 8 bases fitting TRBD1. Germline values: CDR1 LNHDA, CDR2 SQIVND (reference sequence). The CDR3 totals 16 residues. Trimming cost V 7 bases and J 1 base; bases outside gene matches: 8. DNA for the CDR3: TGTGCCAGTATTAACAGGGGGTGGGTGAACACCGGGGAGCTGTTTTTT. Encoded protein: CASINRGWVNTGELFF.

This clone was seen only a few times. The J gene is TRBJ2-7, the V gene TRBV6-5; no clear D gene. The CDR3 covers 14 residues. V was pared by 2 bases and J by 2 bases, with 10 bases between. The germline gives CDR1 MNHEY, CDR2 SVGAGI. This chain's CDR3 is CASSYRENAYEQYF. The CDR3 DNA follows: TGTGCCAGCAGTTACCGAGAAAACGCCTACGAGCAGTACTTC.

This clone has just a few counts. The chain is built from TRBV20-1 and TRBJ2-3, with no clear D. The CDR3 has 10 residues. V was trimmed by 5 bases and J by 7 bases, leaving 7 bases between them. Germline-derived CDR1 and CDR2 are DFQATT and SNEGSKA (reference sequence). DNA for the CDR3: TGCAGTGCTGGGCGGAATACGCAGTATTTT. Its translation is CSAGRNTQYF.

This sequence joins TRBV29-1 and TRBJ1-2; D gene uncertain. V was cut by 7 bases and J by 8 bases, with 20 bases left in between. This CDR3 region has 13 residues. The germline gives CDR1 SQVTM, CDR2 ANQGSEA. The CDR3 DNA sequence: TGCAGCGCCGTCACCGGGGAGGGAAACGGCTACACCTTC. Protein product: CSAVTGEGNGYTF.

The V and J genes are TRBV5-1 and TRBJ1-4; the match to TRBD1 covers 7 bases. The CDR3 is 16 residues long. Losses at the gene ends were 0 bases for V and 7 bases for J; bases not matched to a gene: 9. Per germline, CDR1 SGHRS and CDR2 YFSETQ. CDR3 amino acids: CASSLGQGSPTEKLFF. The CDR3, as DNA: TGCGCCAGCAGCTTGGGACAGGGTTCTCCTACTGAAAAACTGTTTTTT.

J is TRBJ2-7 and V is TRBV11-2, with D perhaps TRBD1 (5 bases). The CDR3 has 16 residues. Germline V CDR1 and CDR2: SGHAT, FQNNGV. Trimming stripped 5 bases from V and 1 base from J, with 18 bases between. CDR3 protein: CASSPIRRKGSYEQYF. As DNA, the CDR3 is TGTGCCAGCAGCCCCATTCGGCGAAAGGGGTCCTACGAGCAGTACTTC.